The clone carrying this T cell receptor (beta chain) has just a few counts. Antigen specificity is unknown. This entry comes from a study of beta chain features in type 1 diabetes. Study-level information: No patient-donor differences in age, gender, total cells or subset yield.

Study conclusions and caveats: Type 1 diabetes patients had TCRB CDR3s that were shorter (moderately but significantly so) in all four CD4+ subsets. When VDJ junctions were examined, type 1 diabetes patients showed fewer insertions and more deletions. TCRB rearrangement may or may not be influenced by HLA type; here this remained unresolved.

All of the isolated RNA was reverse transcribed, so expressed TCRB transcripts were sequenced. The repertoire was sequenced with immunoSEQ multiplex PCR; TCRdb's copy has only in-frame clones and lacks some. This table has tens of thousands of clones, roughly 49% appearing once. Per germline, CDR1 MGHRA and CDR2 YSYEKL. The V and J ends lost 1 base and 0 bases respectively, with 10 bases between them. This CDR3 comprises 17 residues. The source of this sequence is a woman aged 18-29 years in good health. The specimen was central memory CD4+ T cells from blood. The chain links TRBV4-1 to TRBJ2-6; a weak D match, TRBD1 (6 bases). The CDR3, as DNA: TGCGCCAGCAGCCAAGCCACAGGGCGCTCTGGGGCCAACGTCCTGACTTTC. Amino acid sequence: CASSQATGRSGANVLTF.